Each of the 30 T cell receptor beta chains below was sequenced from the same sample in a study of T cells after yellow fever vaccination. TCRdb passed the 5' RACE reads through MiXCR, listing each CDR3 protein once. The sample has some 560,000 distinct CDR3 sequences; roughly a sixth are singletons. This specimen was PBMCs, taken around 5 days after the first yellow fever vaccination. The receptors originated from a man between 18 and 29 years old who received the YFV17D yellow fever vaccine.

The rearrangement links TRBV24-1 to TRBJ2-3; D may be TRBD1 (5 bases). Trimming left V 4 bases short and J 4 bases short, with 17 bases between. This CDR3 contains 16 residues. Germline V gene lookup returns CDR1 KGHDR and CDR2 SFDVKD. The CDR3 loop is CATSDGRLGAADTQYF. The CDR3 bases are TGTGCCACCAGTGACGGTAGATTAGGGGCGGCAGATACGCAGTATTTT.

This clonotype showed up just a few times. The gene calls are TRBV20-1 and TRBJ2-5; D gene uncertain. The germline V gene encodes CDR1 DFQATT and CDR2 SNEGSKA (reference sequence). V was clipped by 6 bases and J by 5 bases, with 7 bases between them. The CDR3 runs 10 residues. CDR3 residues: CSAFRETQYF. The CDR3, as DNA: TGCAGTGCCTTTCGCGAGACCCAGTACTTC.

This clonotype appeared a few times. The chain combines TRBV29-1 with TRBJ2-7; TRBD1 might be the D (6 bases). The germline CDR1 and CDR2 sequences are SQVTM and ANQGSEA. CDR3 length: 12 residues. V lost 5 bases and J lost 2, with 10 bases in between. CDR3 protein: CSVHGDTYEQYF. In DNA, the CDR3 is TGCAGCGTTCACGGGGACACCTACGAGCAGTACTTC.

This sequence joins TRBV11-2 and TRBJ1-1, with D possibly TRBD1 on 6 matching bases. The germline V and J ends were trimmed by 6 bases and 5 bases, with 22 bases remaining between them. This CDR3 is 16 amino acids long. Germline CDR1 SGHAT, CDR2 FQNNGV. CDR3 loop: CASRPPGGGARTEAFF. In DNA form, the CDR3 reads TGTGCCAGCAGACCTCCCGGGGGGGGGGCGAGGACTGAAGCTTTCTTT.

This chain links TRBV4-3 with TRBJ2-5; D is undetermined. Trimming removed 0 bases from V and 4 bases from J, with 12 bases in between. The CDR3 extends over 15 amino acids. CDR1 and CDR2 (germline): LGHNA, YSLEER. The CDR3: CASSQDNSPPETQYF. CDR3 bases: TGCGCCAGCAGCCAAGATAACTCTCCCCCAGAGACCCAGTACTTC.

The gene calls are TRBV11-2 and TRBJ2-3, with 10 bases matching TRBD2. The CDR3 is 18 amino acids. V trimming: 4 bases; J trimming: 0 bases; junction bases outside the gene matches: 10. The germline V gene encodes CDR1 SGHAT and CDR2 FQNNGV. The chain's CDR3 is CASSSRNPGLASTDTQYF. CDR3 nucleotide sequence: TGTGCCAGCAGCTCCCGCAATCCGGGACTAGCGAGCACAGATACGCAGTATTTT.

This clonotype appeared many times. This chain connects TRBV10-3 to TRBJ2-5, with a tentative D call TRBD2 (6 bases). The V gene lost 5 bases and the J gene lost 4 bases, with 20 bases spanning the gap. Germline V gene lookup returns CDR1 ENHRY and CDR2 SYGVKD. This CDR3 spans 16 amino acids. CDR3 nucleotides: TGTGCCATCAGTTCCCTCACGGGACTCCCGTCAGAGACCCAGTACTTC. Translation: CAISSLTGLPSETQYF.

This clonotype occurred a few times. The chain combines TRBV27 with TRBJ2-3; possible D gene TRBD1, 6 bases. The CDR3 extends over 15 amino acids. Per the germline V gene, CDR1 is MNHEY and CDR2 is SMNVEV (reference sequence). With 4 bases removed from V and 2 bases from J, the gap between germline ends came to 13 bases. CDR3 amino acids: CASSSLTGLTDTQYF. As DNA, the CDR3 is TGTGCCAGCAGTTCCCTCACAGGGCTCACAGATACGCAGTATTTT.

This clonotype came up a few times. The chain is built from TRBV12-3 or TRBV12-4 and TRBJ1-1; TRBD1 matches 8 bases. This CDR3 has 14 residues. V dropped 5 bases and J dropped 3; count of bases not matched to a gene: 5. Written as DNA, the CDR3 is TGTGCCAGCAGTAACGGACAGGGTTACACTGAAGCTTTCTTT. Encoded protein: CASSNGQGYTEAFF.

The chain joins TRBV6-1 to TRBJ1-5; 8 nucleotides line up with TRBD1. The CDR3 totals 13 residues. Trimming took 6 bases from V and 6 from J; bases not matched to a gene: 4. Germline values: CDR1 MNHNS, CDR2 SASEGT. CDR3 sequence: CASRGQAGQPQHF. CDR3 in DNA: TGTGCCAGCAGGGGACAGGCTGGTCAGCCCCAGCATTTT.

This chain connects TRBV28 to TRBJ1-5; D may be TRBD1 (5 bases). V shed 5 bases and J shed 2 bases, with 13 bases lying between them. The CDR3 has 15 amino acids. CDR1 is MDHEN, CDR2 SYDVKM, per germline. The CDR3 loop is CASSRDLRGNQPQHF. For the CDR3, the DNA is TGTGCCAGCAGTAGGGACCTACGGGGCAATCAGCCCCAGCATTTT.

This clonotype was seen more than once but under ten times. The chain has TRBV7-2 and TRBJ1-2, with D perhaps TRBD1 (5 bases). Germline CDR1 and CDR2: SGHTA and FQGNSA. The CDR3 has 15 amino acids. V gave up 2 bases and J gave up 4 bases, with 14 bases separating them. The CDR3 coding sequence is TGTGCCAGCAGCTTACTGGGGCGATTAACCTATGGCTACACCTTC. This sequence encodes CASSLLGRLTYGYTF.

This clonotype was detected only a few times. The V and J genes are TRBV20-1 and TRBJ1-3; no clear D gene. The CDR3 spans 14 residues. Germline V gene lookup returns CDR1 DFQATT and CDR2 SNEGSKA (reference sequence). Trimming removed 6 bases from V and 0 bases from J, with 12 bases in between. CDR3 nucleotide sequence: TGCAGTGCCACGGACGGTAGCTCTGGAAACACCATATATTTT. This codes for CSATDGSSGNTIYF.

The rearrangement uses TRBV6-5 and TRBJ2-5, with 7 bases identical to TRBD2. Germline assignment: CDR1 MNHEY and CDR2 SVGAGI. Trimming at V came to 0 bases and at J to 1 base, leaving 11 bases not matched to a gene. The CDR3 runs to 18 residues. The CDR3 DNA reads TGTGCCAGCAGTTACTCGATAGATCGAGCGGGGCCCCAAGAGACCCAGTACTTC. Protein sequence: CASSYSIDRAGPQETQYF.

This clonotype appeared a few times. A much larger clone sits a single nucleotide away, making a read error possible. This is likely a read error, given that the CDR3 carries no conserved phenylalanine or tryptophan at its end. The V call is TRBV7-9, the J call TRBJ1-3, with D maybe TRBD1 (5 bases). The CDR3 is made up of 15 amino acids. Germline CDR1 reads SEHNR; CDR2 reads FQNEAQ (reference sequence). Trimming took 3 bases from V and 4 from J, leaving 13 bases between them. CDR3 residues: CASSFPRGRGNTIYS. The DNA of the CDR3 is TGTGCCAGCAGCTTTCCGAGGGGACGGGGAAACACCATATATTCT.

The chain employs TRBV4-2 and TRBJ2-5; 8 nucleotides align to TRBD1. The V gene end was trimmed by 0 bases and the J gene end by 4 bases; junction bases not matched to a gene: 7. CDR1 and CDR2 (germline): LGHNA, YNFKEQ. There are 16 residues in the CDR3. CDR3: CASSQDQARGRETQYF. CDR3 DNA: TGTGCCAGCAGCCAAGATCAGGCCAGGGGGCGAGAGACCCAGTACTTC.

This clonotype came up a few times. The chain links TRBV28 to TRBJ1-3; TRBD1 might be the D (5 bases). CDR1 and CDR2 from the germline V gene are MDHEN and SYDVKM. There are 16 residues in the CDR3. V lost 1 base and J lost 0, with 10 bases in between. CDR3 DNA: TGTGCCAGCAGTTTATCGGCAGGGACCTCTGGAAACACCATATATTTT. This codes for CASSLSAGTSGNTIYF. The full variable domain, completed using reference TRBV28 and TRBJ1-3, is DVKVTQSSRYLVKRTGEKVFLECVQDMDHENMFWYRQDPGLGLRLIYFSYDVKMKEKGDIPEGYSVSREKKERFSLILESASTNQTSMYLCASSLSAGTSGNTIYFGEGSWLTVV.

The J gene is TRBJ2-2, the V gene TRBV7-6, with a weak D call TRBD1 (6 bases). CDR1 SGHVS and CDR2 FNYEAQ come from the germline V gene. The CDR3 spans 14 residues. Deletions cut 2 bases from V and 5 bases from J, with 9 bases between. CDR3 loop: CASSLRTETGELFF. The DNA for the CDR3 is TGTGCCAGCAGCTTAAGGACAGAAACCGGGGAGCTGTTTTTT.

This clonotype was seen only a few times. V is TRBV12-3 or TRBV12-4 and J is TRBJ2-7, with D maybe TRBD2 (6 bases). V was pared by 7 bases and J by 1 base, with 14 bases between. This CDR3 has 14 residues. The CDR3 here is CASTTLARSYEQYF. The CDR3 DNA is TGTGCCAGCACCACCCTAGCGCGGTCCTACGAGCAGTACTTC.

This clonotype has more than one count but fewer than ten. V and J are TRBV6-1 and TRBJ2-6, with 8 bases aligning to TRBD1. The CDR3 is 17 residues long. Trimming cost V 8 bases and J 0 bases; bases outside gene matches: 9. Germline loops: CDR1 MNHNS, CDR2 SASEGT. The CDR3 spells CASGTPGQDSGANVLTF. DNA for the CDR3: TGTGCCAGCGGGACGCCGGGACAGGACTCTGGGGCCAACGTCCTGACTTTC.

The chain couples TRBV6-2 or TRBV6-3 to TRBJ2-7, with D unresolved. The V gene's germline CDR1 is MNHEY and CDR2 SVGEGT. The CDR3 spans 13 residues. The germline V and J ends were trimmed by 4 bases and 3 bases, with 10 bases remaining between them. Here the CDR3 reads CASSSEGDYEQYF. For the CDR3, the DNA is TGTGCCAGCAGTTCCGAAGGCGACTACGAGCAGTACTTC.

This clonotype was seen just once. The chain employs TRBV4-2 and TRBJ1-2; 9 positions agree with TRBD1. Trimming cost V 0 bases and J 7 bases; bases outside gene matches: 9. The V gene's germline CDR1 is LGHNA and CDR2 YNFKEQ. The CDR3 covers 16 residues. This CDR3 reads CASSQETGTGLGGYTF. The CDR3 DNA sequence: TGTGCCAGCAGCCAAGAGACCGGGACAGGGCTCGGTGGCTACACCTTC.

The chain recombines TRBV5-1 with TRBJ2-2; 7 bases match TRBD1. CDR1 SGHRS and CDR2 YFSETQ come from the germline V gene. V shed 1 base and J 3 bases; nucleotides not matched to a gene: 0. This CDR3 is 14 amino acids long. This CDR3 is CASSLTGDTGELFF. In nucleotides, the CDR3 is TGCGCCAGCAGCTTGACAGGGGACACCGGGGAGCTGTTTTTT.

The CDR3: CSASSGDYNEQFF. The CDR3 nucleotides are TGCAGTGCTAGTAGCGGGGACTACAATGAGCAGTTCTTC. The gene calls are TRBV20-1 and TRBJ2-1, with 8 bases that match TRBD2. Germline values: CDR1 DFQATT, CDR2 SNEGSKA (reference sequence). This CDR3 spans 13 amino acids. V shed 3 bases and J 3 bases; nucleotides not matched to a gene: 1.

This clonotype was observed a single time. The chain has TRBV2 and TRBJ2-1; 10 bases map to TRBD2. Looked up from germline, CDR1 is SNHLY and CDR2 is FYNNEI. Trimming removed 7 bases from V and 0 bases from J; junction bases left unmatched: 12. The CDR3 spans 18 residues. The DNA for the CDR3 is TGTGCCAGCAACGGGTTAGGTAGCGGGGGGAGCTCCTACAATGAGCAGTTCTTC. This sequence encodes CASNGLGSGGSSYNEQFF.

CDR3 sequence: CASSLTLAGTYTQYF. The DNA of the CDR3 is TGTGCCAGCAGTTTAACACTAGCGGGGACCTATACGCAGTATTTT. The chain uses TRBV12-3 or TRBV12-4 and TRBJ2-3, with 10 bases that match TRBD2. With V trimmed by 2 bases and J by 7 bases, 6 bases remained unmatched. The CDR3 is 15 residues long.

This clonotype was seen many times. The V and J genes are TRBV7-9 and TRBJ2-5, with 8 bases identical to TRBD2. The CDR3 has 13 residues. CDR1 and CDR2 (germline): SEHNR, FQNEAQ (reference sequence). After removal of 5 bases from V and 3 bases from J, the junction contained 2 bases not matched to a gene. CDR3 loop: CASSPTSEETQYF. The CDR3, as DNA: TGTGCCAGCAGCCCGACTAGCGAAGAGACCCAGTACTTC.

This chain connects TRBV7-8 to TRBJ1-3; D gene uncertain. Trimming cost V 5 bases and J 0 bases, with 11 bases left between them. The CDR3 is 15 residues long. Germline V gives CDR1 SGHVS, CDR2 FQNEAQ. The CDR3 DNA reads as TGTGCCAGCAGCCCCTATAGCGACTCTGGAAACACCATATATTTT. Its protein is CASSPYSDSGNTIYF.

This clonotype has more than one count but fewer than ten. This chain joins TRBV19 and TRBJ2-1, with D possibly TRBD1 on 6 matching bases. CDR1 is LNHDA and CDR2 is SQIVND in the germline V gene (reference sequence). This CDR3 has 16 residues. V dropped 7 bases and J dropped 1 base, with 17 bases sitting between them. The CDR3 spells CASTFWGTPSYNEQFF. The DNA of the CDR3 is TGTGCCAGTACTTTCTGGGGGACACCGTCCTACAATGAGCAGTTCTTC.

The CDR3 DNA follows: TGCGCCAGCAGCTTGGCCGAGGGAGCTAACTATGGCTACACCTTC. Encoded protein: CASSLAEGANYGYTF. This chain joins TRBV5-1 and TRBJ1-2; D gene unclear. The CDR3 loop spans 15 amino acids. Trimming shortened V by 0 bases and J by 0 bases, and 9 bases separated the two germline ends. CDR1 and CDR2 from the germline V gene are SGHRS and YFSETQ.